This TCR beta chain was identified during a study of T cells in Graves' hyperthyroidism and ophthalmopathy. Study-wide context: Specimen type is peripheral blood, collected at initial diagnosis prior to any treatment.

Per germline, CDR1 DFQATT and CDR2 SNEGSKA (reference sequence). This CDR3 has 11 amino acids. The V gene lost 4 bases and the J gene lost 3 bases, with 7 bases spanning the gap. There are a few counts of this clonotype. What it recognizes is unknown. Orbital computed tomography and thyroid ultrasound, together with serum TRAb and thyroxine and clinical symptoms, were used for diagnoses. Broader study findings: Most clonotypes that expanded in the thyroid above 0.001 also showed up in blood. With a median lead of about 6.9 months before onset, the model predicted ophthalmopathy.

The TCR beta CDR3 regions underwent amplification using RNA transcripts as the source. RT-PCR in the first round (using the HTBI primer set) targeted the TCR CDR3. TCRdb re-called the multiplex PCR reads through MiXCR, storing one row per CDR3 protein. The sample comprises roughly 280,000 distinct CDR3 sequences, 20% to 25% of which are singletons, and about 60% rests with the top ten. Sequenced input: blood. This TCR was recovered from a man under 40 with Graves' ophthalmopathy. This chain links TRBV20-1 with TRBJ2-7; D remains unclear. Written as DNA, the CDR3 is TGCAGTGCTAAAGGAAGCTACGAGCAGTACTTC. Protein: CSAKGSYEQYF.